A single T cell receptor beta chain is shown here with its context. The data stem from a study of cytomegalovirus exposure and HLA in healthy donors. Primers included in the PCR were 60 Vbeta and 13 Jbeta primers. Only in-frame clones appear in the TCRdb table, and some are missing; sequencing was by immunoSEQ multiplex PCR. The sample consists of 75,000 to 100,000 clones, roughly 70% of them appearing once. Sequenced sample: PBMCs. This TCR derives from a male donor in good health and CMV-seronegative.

The CDR3 DNA sequence: TGTGCCAGTAGTGAAGGAGGCACCTACGAGCAGTACTTC. Translation gives CASSEGGTYEQYF. V and J are TRBV19 and TRBJ2-7, with D possibly matching TRBD2 (5 bases). Trimming took off 5 bases at V and 2 bases at J, with 10 bases between the two ends. The CDR3 is made up of 13 amino acids. The V gene's germline CDR1 is LNHDA and CDR2 SQIVND (reference sequence).